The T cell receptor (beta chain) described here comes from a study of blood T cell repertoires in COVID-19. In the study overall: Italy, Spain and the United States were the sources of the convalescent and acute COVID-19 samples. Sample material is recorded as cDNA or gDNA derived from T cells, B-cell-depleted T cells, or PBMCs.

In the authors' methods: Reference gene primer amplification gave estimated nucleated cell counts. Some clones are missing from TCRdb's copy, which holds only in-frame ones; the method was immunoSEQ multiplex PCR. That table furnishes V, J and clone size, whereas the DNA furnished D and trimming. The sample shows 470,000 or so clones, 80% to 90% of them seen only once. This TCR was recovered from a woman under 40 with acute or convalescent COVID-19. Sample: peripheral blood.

CDR3 nucleotide sequence: TGCGCCAGCAGCCCAGTCCCGGGACAGGGTCAAAATGAGCAGTTCTTC. Encoded protein: CASSPVPGQGQNEQFF. The chain is built from TRBV4-1 and TRBJ2-1; 9 bases map to TRBD1. V shed 4 bases and J 7 bases; nucleotides not matched to a gene: 11. Germline loops: CDR1 MGHRA, CDR2 YSYEKL. The CDR3 runs to 16 residues.